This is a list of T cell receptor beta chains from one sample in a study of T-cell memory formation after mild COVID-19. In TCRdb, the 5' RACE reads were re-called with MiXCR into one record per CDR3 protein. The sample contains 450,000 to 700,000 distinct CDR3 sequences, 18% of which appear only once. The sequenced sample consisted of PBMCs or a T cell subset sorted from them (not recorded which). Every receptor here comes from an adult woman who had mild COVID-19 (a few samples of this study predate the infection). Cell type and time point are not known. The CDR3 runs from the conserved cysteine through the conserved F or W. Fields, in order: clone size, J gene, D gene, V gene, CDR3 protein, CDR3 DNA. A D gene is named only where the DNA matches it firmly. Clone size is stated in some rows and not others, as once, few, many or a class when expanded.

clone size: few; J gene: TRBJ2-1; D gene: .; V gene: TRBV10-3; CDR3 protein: CAISEQNRNNEQFF; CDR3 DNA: TGTGCCATCAGTGAGCAAAATAGGAACAATGAGCAGTTCTTC
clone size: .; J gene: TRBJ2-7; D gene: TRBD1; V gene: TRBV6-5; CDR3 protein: CASRLRDRGSYEQYF; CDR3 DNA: TGTGCCAGCAGGCTCCGGGACAGGGGCTCCTACGAGCAGTACTTC
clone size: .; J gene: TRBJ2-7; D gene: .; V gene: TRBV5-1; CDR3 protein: CASSLGTPDEQYF; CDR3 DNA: TGCGCCAGCAGCTTGGGGACCCCCGACGAGCAGTACTTC
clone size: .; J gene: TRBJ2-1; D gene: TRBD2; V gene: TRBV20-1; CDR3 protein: CSARDLGLANEQFF; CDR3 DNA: TGCAGTGCTAGAGATTTAGGACTAGCCAATGAGCAGTTCTTC
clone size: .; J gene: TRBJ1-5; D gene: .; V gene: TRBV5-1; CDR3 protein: CASSTDGNQPQHF; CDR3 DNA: TGCGCCAGCAGTACTGACGGGAATCAGCCCCAGCATTTT
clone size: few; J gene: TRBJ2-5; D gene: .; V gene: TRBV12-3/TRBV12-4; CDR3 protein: CASSYPGGPETQYF; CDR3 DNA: TGTGCCAGCAGTTACCCCGGGGGGCCCGAGACCCAGTACTTC
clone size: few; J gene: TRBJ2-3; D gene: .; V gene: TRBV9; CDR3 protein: CASSVGHVSTDTQYF; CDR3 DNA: TGTGCCAGCAGCGTAGGGCACGTAAGCACAGATACGCAGTATTTT
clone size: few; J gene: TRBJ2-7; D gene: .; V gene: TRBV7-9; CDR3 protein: CASSGHGAPGTPYEQYF; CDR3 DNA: TGTGCCAGCAGCGGTCACGGGGCCCCGGGAACTCCCTACGAGCAGTACTTC
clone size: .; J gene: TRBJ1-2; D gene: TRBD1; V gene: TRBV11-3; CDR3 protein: CASRRSGGSNYGYTF; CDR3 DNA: TGTGCCAGCAGACGTTCAGGGGGCTCGAACTATGGCTACACCTTC
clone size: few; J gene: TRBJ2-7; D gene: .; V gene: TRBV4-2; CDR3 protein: CASRNGGTAEQYF; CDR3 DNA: TGTGCCAGCAGGAATGGAGGAACTGCCGAGCAGTACTTC
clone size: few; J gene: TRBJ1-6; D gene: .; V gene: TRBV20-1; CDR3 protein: CSACPSANSPLHF; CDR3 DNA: TGCAGTGCCTGTCCGTCTGCAAACTCACCCCTCCACTTT
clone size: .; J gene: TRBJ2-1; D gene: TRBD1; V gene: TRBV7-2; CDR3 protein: CASSEQGHNEQFF; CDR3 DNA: TGTGCCAGCAGCGAACAGGGGCACAATGAGCAGTTCTTC
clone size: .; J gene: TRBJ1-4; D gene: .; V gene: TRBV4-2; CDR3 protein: CASSQALRPGTTNEKLFF; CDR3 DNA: TGTGCCAGCAGCCAAGCACTGAGGCCGGGAACAACTAATGAAAAACTGTTTTTT
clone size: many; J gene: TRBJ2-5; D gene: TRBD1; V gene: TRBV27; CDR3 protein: CASSSAPDRVGAQYF; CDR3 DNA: TGTGCCAGCAGTTCCGCCCCGGACAGGGTGGGGGCCCAGTACTTC
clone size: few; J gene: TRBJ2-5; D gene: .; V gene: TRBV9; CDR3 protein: CASSTTGRETQYF; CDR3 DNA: TGTGCCAGCAGTACCACGGGTCGGGAGACCCAGTACTTC
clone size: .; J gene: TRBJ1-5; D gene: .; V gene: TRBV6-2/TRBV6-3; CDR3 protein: CASSYPHSNQPQHF; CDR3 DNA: TGTGCCAGCAGTTACCCGCATAGCAATCAGCCCCAGCATTTT
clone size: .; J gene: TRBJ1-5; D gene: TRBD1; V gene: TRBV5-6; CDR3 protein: CASSSRGRGNQPQHF; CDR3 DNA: TGTGCCAGCAGCTCCAGGGGGCGGGGGAATCAGCCCCAGCATTTT
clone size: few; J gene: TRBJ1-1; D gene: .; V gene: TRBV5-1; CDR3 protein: CASSIGHGNTEAFF; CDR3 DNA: TGCGCCAGCAGCATTGGACACGGGAACACTGAAGCTTTCTTT
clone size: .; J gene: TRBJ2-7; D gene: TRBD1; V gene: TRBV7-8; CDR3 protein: CASSLGTGFPLEQYF; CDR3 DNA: TGTGCCAGCAGCTTGGGGACAGGGTTCCCTCTCGAGCAGTACTTC
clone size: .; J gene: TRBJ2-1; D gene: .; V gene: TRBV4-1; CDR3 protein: CASSQDRGVHEQFF; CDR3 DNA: TGCGCCAGCAGCCAAGATAGGGGGGTCCATGAGCAGTTCTTC
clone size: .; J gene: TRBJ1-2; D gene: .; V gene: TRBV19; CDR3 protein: CATRGGDGYTF; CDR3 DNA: TGTGCCACCAGAGGGGGGGATGGCTACACCTTC
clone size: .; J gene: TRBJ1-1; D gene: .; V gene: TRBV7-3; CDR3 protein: CASSLLVAETMNTEAFF; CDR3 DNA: TGTGCCAGCAGCTTACTAGTCGCGGAAACTATGAACACTGAAGCTTTCTTT
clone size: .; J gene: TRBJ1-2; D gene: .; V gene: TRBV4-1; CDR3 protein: CASSQDLGGPLGGYTF; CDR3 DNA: TGCGCCAGCAGCCAAGATTTAGGGGGGCCACTCGGAGGCTACACCTTC
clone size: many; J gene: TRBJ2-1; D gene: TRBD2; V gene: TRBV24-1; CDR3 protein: CATSDPSGSSYNEQFF; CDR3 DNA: TGTGCCACCAGTGATCCAAGCGGGAGCTCCTACAATGAGCAGTTCTTC
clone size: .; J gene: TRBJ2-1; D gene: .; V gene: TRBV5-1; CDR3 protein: CASSLGGTTGGEQFF; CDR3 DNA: TGCGCCAGCAGCTTAGGAGGGACCACAGGAGGGGAGCAGTTCTTC
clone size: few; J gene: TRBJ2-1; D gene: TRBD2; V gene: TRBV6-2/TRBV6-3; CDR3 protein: CASSEPGLVLGNEQFF; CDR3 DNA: TGTGCCAGCAGTGAACCGGGACTAGTTCTGGGCAATGAGCAGTTCTTC
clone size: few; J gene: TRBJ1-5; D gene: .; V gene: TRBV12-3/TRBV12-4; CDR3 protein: CASSRQGVDQPQHF; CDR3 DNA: TGTGCCAGCAGTCGCCAGGGAGTCGATCAGCCCCAGCATTTT
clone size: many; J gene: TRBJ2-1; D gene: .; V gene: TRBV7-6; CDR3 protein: CASSLGFTIPSYNEQFF; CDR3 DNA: TGTGCCAGCAGCTTAGGGTTTACGATCCCCTCCTACAATGAGCAGTTCTTC
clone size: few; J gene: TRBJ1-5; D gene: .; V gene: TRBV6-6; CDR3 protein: CASSYRPRRERTQPQHF; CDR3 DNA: TGTGCCAGCAGTTACCGGCCGAGGAGGGAACGCACCCAGCCCCAGCATTTT
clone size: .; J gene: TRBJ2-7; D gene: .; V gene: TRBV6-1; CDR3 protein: CASQAGWAVRRYEQYF; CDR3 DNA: TGTGCCAGCCAGGCAGGGTGGGCGGTGCGTCGCTACGAGCAGTACTTC
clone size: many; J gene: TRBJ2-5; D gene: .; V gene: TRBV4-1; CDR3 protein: CASSQGGAQETQYF; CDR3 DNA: TGCGCCAGCAGCCAAGGCGGGGCTCAAGAGACCCAGTACTTC
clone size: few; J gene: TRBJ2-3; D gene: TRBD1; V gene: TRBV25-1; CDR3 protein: CASSEDRGGTDTQYF; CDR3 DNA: TGTGCCAGCAGTGAAGACAGGGGGGGCACAGATACGCAGTATTTT
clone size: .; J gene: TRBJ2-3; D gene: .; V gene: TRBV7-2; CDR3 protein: CASSPGRVGDTQYF; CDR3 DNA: TGTGCCAGCAGCCCGGGAAGGGTGGGAGATACGCAGTATTTT
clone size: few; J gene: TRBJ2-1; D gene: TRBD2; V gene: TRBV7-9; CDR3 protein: CASSLKREKNEQFF; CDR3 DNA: TGTGCCAGCAGCTTAAAGCGGGAGAAAAATGAGCAGTTCTTC
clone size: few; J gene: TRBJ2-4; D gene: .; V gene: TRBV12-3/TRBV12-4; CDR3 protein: CASSLARDSPNIQYF; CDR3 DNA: TGTGCCAGCAGTTTAGCTCGGGACTCCCCCAACATTCAGTACTTC
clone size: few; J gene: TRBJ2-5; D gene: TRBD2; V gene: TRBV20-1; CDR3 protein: CSAPGSGRRETQYF; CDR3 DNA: TGCAGTGCACCAGGTAGCGGGAGAAGGGAGACCCAGTACTTC
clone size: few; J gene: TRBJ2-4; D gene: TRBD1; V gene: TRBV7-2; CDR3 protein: CASSPVTGVKNIQYF; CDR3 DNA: TGTGCCAGCAGCCCTGTGACAGGGGTGAAAAACATTCAGTACTTC
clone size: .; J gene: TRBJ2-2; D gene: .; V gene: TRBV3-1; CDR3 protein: CASSQETGVNTGELFF; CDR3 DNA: TGTGCCAGCAGCCAAGAAACGGGGGTGAACACCGGGGAGCTGTTTTTT
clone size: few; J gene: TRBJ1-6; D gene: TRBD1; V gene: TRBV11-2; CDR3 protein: CASSLDRQGANNSPLHF; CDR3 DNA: TGTGCCAGCAGCTTAGATCGGCAGGGGGCTAACAATTCACCCCTCCACTTT
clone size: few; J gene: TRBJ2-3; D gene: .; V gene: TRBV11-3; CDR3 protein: CASSGWAGQSITDTQYF; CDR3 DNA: TGTGCCAGCAGCGGCTGGGCGGGGCAAAGTATTACAGATACGCAGTATTTT
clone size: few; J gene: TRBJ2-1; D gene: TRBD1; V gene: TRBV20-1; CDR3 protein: CSARPRQGGTYNEQFF; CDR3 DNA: TGCAGTGCTAGACCCCGACAGGGGGGCACCTACAATGAGCAGTTCTTC
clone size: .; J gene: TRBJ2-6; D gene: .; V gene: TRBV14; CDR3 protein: CASSRGQHGANVLTF; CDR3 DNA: TGTGCCAGCAGCCGCGGACAGCACGGGGCCAACGTCCTGACTTTC
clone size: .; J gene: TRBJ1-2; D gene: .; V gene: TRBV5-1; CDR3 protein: CASSLQLQGYYGYTF; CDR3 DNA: TGCGCCAGCAGCTTGCAGTTGCAGGGGTACTATGGCTACACCTTC
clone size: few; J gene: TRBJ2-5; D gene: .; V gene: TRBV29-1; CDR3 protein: CSGGRGETQYF; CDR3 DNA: TGCAGCGGGGGGCGAGGAGAGACCCAGTACTTC
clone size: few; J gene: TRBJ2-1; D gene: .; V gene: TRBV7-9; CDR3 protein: CASSPNWDFLSYNEQFF; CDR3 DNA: TGTGCCAGCAGCCCTAACTGGGACTTCCTCTCCTACAATGAGCAGTTCTTC
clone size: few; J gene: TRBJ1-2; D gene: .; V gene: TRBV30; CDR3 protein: CAWSVMGVYGYTF; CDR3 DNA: TGTGCCTGGAGTGTAATGGGGGTTTACGGCTACACCTTC
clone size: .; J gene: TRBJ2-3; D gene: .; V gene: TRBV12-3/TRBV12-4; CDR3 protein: CASSPLLTSTDTQYF; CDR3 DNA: TGTGCCAGCAGTCCCTTATTGACTAGCACAGATACGCAGTATTTT
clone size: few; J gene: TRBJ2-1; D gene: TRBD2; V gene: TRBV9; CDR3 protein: CASSDESGRGHEQFF; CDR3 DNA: TGTGCCAGCAGCGACGAGAGCGGGAGGGGGCATGAGCAGTTCTTC
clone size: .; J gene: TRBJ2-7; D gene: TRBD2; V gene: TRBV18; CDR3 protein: CASSQPGLAGVYEQYF; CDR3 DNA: TGTGCCAGCTCACAACCGGGACTAGCGGGAGTTTACGAGCAGTACTTC
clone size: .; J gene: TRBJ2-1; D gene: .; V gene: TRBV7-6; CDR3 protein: CASSLDPGGNNEQFF; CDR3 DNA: TGTGCCAGCAGCTTAGACCCGGGCGGGAACAATGAGCAGTTCTTC
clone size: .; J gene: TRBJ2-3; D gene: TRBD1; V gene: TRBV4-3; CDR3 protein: CASSQARQGRADTQYF; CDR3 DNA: TGCGCCAGCAGCCAAGCCAGACAGGGTAGGGCCGATACGCAGTATTTT
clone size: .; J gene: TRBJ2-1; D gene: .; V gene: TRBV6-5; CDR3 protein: CASSYEGPQKDEQFF; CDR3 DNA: TGTGCCAGCAGTTACGAGGGACCCCAAAAGGATGAGCAGTTCTTC
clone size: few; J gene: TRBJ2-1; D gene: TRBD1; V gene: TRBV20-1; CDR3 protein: CSAPGQGGNEQFF; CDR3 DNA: TGCAGTGCACCGGGACAGGGGGGCAATGAGCAGTTCTTC
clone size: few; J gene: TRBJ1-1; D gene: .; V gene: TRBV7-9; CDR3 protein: CASSFQGSTEAFF; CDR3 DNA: TGTGCCAGCAGCTTTCAGGGGAGCACTGAAGCTTTCTTT
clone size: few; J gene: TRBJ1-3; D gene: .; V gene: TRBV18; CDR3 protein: CASYSQEASGNTIYF; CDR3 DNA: TGTGCCAGCTATTCACAGGAGGCCTCTGGAAACACCATATATTTT
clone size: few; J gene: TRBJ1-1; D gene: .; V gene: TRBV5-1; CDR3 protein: CASSVGQKIEAFF; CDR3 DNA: TGCGCCAGCAGCGTTGGACAGAAAATTGAAGCTTTCTTT
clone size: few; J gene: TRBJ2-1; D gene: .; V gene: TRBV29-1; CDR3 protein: CSVEVGQSSYNEQFF; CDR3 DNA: TGCAGCGTTGAAGTCGGGCAGAGCTCCTACAATGAGCAGTTCTTC
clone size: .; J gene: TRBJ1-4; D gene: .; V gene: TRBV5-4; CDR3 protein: CASSFGLNEKLFF; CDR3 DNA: TGTGCCAGCAGCTTTGGCCTGAATGAAAAACTGTTTTTT